The T cell receptor beta chain described here comes from a study of control samples from healthy donors and cancer patients. The protocol was immunoSEQ multiplex PCR, while the TCRdb copy is restricted to in-frame clones and leaves out a portion. The sample lists some 120,000 clones, 93% occurring once. V gave up 4 bases and J gave up 2 bases; unmatched junction bases: 12. The germline V gene has CDR1 SGDLS and CDR2 YYNGEE. The CDR3 length is 18 residues. The specimen was blood. The receptor was derived from a young man in good health. The chain is built from TRBV9 and TRBJ2-2, with 9 bases lining up with TRBD2. The CDR3 DNA is TGTGCCAGCAGCTCCCCTACCGGGACTAGCAGCAACACCGGGGAGCTGTTTTTT. It codes for CASSSPTGTSSNTGELFF.